The rows below give T cell receptor beta chains drawn from one sample of a study of blood T cell repertoires in COVID-19. Assay: immunoSEQ multiplex PCR; the TCRdb copy retains only in-frame clones and omits some. The sample lists 150,000 to 200,000 clones; approximately 86% were seen once. The sample comprised peripheral blood. Source of these receptors: a man aged 55 to 70 with acute or convalescent COVID-19. CDR3s include the opening cysteine and the closing phenylalanine or tryptophan. Each record gives: D gene, clone size, V gene, J gene, CDR3 protein, CDR3 DNA. D genes are given only for firm matches. A clone size is listed for some rows: how often the clone was seen (once, few, many), or a class if it is expanded.

D gene: NA
clone size: NA
V gene: TRBV18
J gene: TRBJ2-5
CDR3 protein: CASSPPSRVGETQYF
CDR3 DNA: TGTGCCAGCTCACCACCGTCCAGGGTGGGAGAGACCCAGTACTTC

D gene: TRBD1
clone size: NA
V gene: TRBV11-2
J gene: TRBJ1-2
CDR3 protein: CASSLVGTGGSGYTF
CDR3 DNA: TGTGCCAGCAGCTTAGTCGGGACAGGGGGCAGTGGCTACACCTTC

D gene: TRBD2
clone size: NA
V gene: TRBV12-3/TRBV12-4
J gene: TRBJ2-7
CDR3 protein: CASTASGYEQYF
CDR3 DNA: TGTGCCAGCACGGCTAGCGGCTACGAGCAGTACTTC

D gene: NA
clone size: once
V gene: TRBV27
J gene: TRBJ2-2
CDR3 protein: CASSSRCEGNTGELFF
CDR3 DNA: TGTGCCAGCAGTTCCCGGTGTGAGGGGAACACCGGGGAGCTGTTTTTT

D gene: NA
clone size: NA
V gene: TRBV24-1
J gene: TRBJ2-3
CDR3 protein: CATREGGTDTQYF
CDR3 DNA: TGTGCCACCCGGGAAGGAGGTACAGATACGCAGTATTTT

D gene: NA
clone size: NA
V gene: TRBV11-2
J gene: TRBJ1-1
CDR3 protein: CASSLVWQNTEAFF
CDR3 DNA: TGTGCCAGCAGCTTAGTCTGGCAGAACACTGAAGCTTTCTTT

D gene: NA
clone size: NA
V gene: TRBV5-6
J gene: TRBJ2-2
CDR3 protein: CASSLWDLNTGELFF
CDR3 DNA: TGTGCCAGCAGTCTTTGGGACTTGAACACCGGGGAGCTGTTTTTT

D gene: TRBD1
clone size: NA
V gene: TRBV2
J gene: TRBJ1-2
CDR3 protein: CASRGTGYEIYGYTF
CDR3 DNA: TGTGCCAGCAGGGGGACAGGGTACGAGATCTATGGCTACACCTTC

D gene: TRBD2
clone size: NA
V gene: TRBV9
J gene: TRBJ2-7
CDR3 protein: CASSGGLAGDYEQYF
CDR3 DNA: TGTGCCAGCAGCGGAGGACTAGCGGGAGATTACGAGCAGTACTTC

D gene: TRBD1
clone size: NA
V gene: TRBV5-1
J gene: TRBJ1-1
CDR3 protein: CASRRQTGQMNTEAFF
CDR3 DNA: TGCGCCAGCAGACGACAGACAGGGCAGATGAACACTGAAGCTTTCTTT

D gene: NA
clone size: NA
V gene: TRBV10-3
J gene: TRBJ1-1
CDR3 protein: CAISESRAGMNTEAFF
CDR3 DNA: TGTGCCATCAGTGAGTCGAGGGCGGGGATGAACACTGAAGCTTTCTTT

D gene: NA
clone size: NA
V gene: TRBV9
J gene: TRBJ2-5
CDR3 protein: CASSVAVARGETQYF
CDR3 DNA: TGTGCCAGCAGCGTAGCTGTGGCTAGAGGGGAGACCCAGTACTTC

D gene: NA
clone size: NA
V gene: TRBV28
J gene: TRBJ1-4
CDR3 protein: CASSNPGRAVFF
CDR3 DNA: TGTGCCAGCAGTAACCCGGGCAGGGCGGTGTTTTTT

D gene: NA
clone size: NA
V gene: TRBV4-1
J gene: TRBJ2-7
CDR3 protein: CASSQGGTFPRFSLYTIYEQYF
CDR3 DNA: TGCGCCAGCAGCCAAGGTGGGACTTTCCCGCGTTTTTCCCTCTACACCATCTACGAGCAGTACTTC

D gene: NA
clone size: NA
V gene: TRBV5-3
J gene: TRBJ2-5
CDR3 protein: CARSLKGETQYF
CDR3 DNA: TGTGCCAGAAGCTTGAAGGGGGAGACCCAGTACTTC

D gene: TRBD1
clone size: once
V gene: TRBV10-3
J gene: TRBJ1-2
CDR3 protein: CASLPGQGYGYTF
CDR3 DNA: TGTGCCAGCCTCCCAGGACAGGGGTATGGCTACACCTTC

D gene: TRBD1
clone size: NA
V gene: TRBV19
J gene: TRBJ2-7
CDR3 protein: CASSPQTGIEGEQYF
CDR3 DNA: TGTGCCAGTAGTCCGCAGACAGGGATAGAGGGCGAGCAGTACTTC

D gene: NA
clone size: NA
V gene: TRBV7-9
J gene: TRBJ2-1
CDR3 protein: CASSLVDGGNEQFF
CDR3 DNA: TGTGCCAGCAGCTTAGTCGACGGGGGTAATGAGCAGTTCTTC

D gene: TRBD1
clone size: NA
V gene: TRBV5-1
J gene: TRBJ1-2
CDR3 protein: CASSGAAAGGSYGYTF
CDR3 DNA: TGCGCCAGCAGCGGGGCGGCTGCAGGGGGGAGCTATGGCTACACCTTC

D gene: TRBD2
clone size: NA
V gene: TRBV28
J gene: TRBJ2-7
CDR3 protein: CASSPSGGLGGEQYF
CDR3 DNA: TGTGCCAGCAGTCCCAGCGGGGGGCTAGGGGGTGAGCAGTACTTC

D gene: TRBD2
clone size: NA
V gene: TRBV28
J gene: TRBJ2-7
CDR3 protein: CASSQLAGGPYEQYF
CDR3 DNA: TGTGCCAGCAGTCAACTAGCGGGAGGTCCCTACGAGCAGTACTTC

D gene: NA
clone size: NA
V gene: TRBV28
J gene: TRBJ2-7
CDR3 protein: CASSLFPDEQYF
CDR3 DNA: TGTGCCAGCAGTTTATTCCCGGACGAGCAGTACTTC

D gene: TRBD1
clone size: once
V gene: TRBV5-1
J gene: TRBJ2-7
CDR3 protein: CASSFGQGFDEQYF
CDR3 DNA: TGCGCCAGCAGCTTTGGACAGGGGTTCGACGAGCAGTACTTC

D gene: NA
clone size: NA
V gene: TRBV27
J gene: TRBJ2-2
CDR3 protein: CASSGWGDTGELFF
CDR3 DNA: TGTGCCAGCAGTGGGTGGGGGGACACCGGGGAGCTGTTTTTT

D gene: NA
clone size: few
V gene: TRBV11-2
J gene: TRBJ2-2
CDR3 protein: CASSLARTGELFF
CDR3 DNA: TGTGCCAGCAGCTTAGCTCGGACCGGGGAGCTGTTTTTT

D gene: TRBD2
clone size: NA
V gene: TRBV27
J gene: TRBJ2-1
CDR3 protein: CASSPGTSGTYNEQFF
CDR3 DNA: TGTGCCAGCAGTCCAGGGACTAGCGGGACGTACAATGAGCAGTTCTTC

D gene: NA
clone size: NA
V gene: TRBV10-3
J gene: TRBJ2-7
CDR3 protein: CAISGGTLTYEQYF
CDR3 DNA: TGTGCCATCAGTGGGGGGACTTTGACCTACGAGCAGTACTTC

D gene: TRBD1
clone size: NA
V gene: TRBV15
J gene: TRBJ1-1
CDR3 protein: CATSRDRAPEAFF
CDR3 DNA: TGTGCCACCAGCCGCGACAGGGCCCCTGAAGCTTTCTTT

D gene: TRBD1
clone size: NA
V gene: TRBV18
J gene: TRBJ1-5
CDR3 protein: CASSPQGAQPQHF
CDR3 DNA: TGTGCCAGCTCACCCCAGGGGGCTCAGCCCCAGCATTTT

D gene: NA
clone size: once
V gene: TRBV29-1
J gene: TRBJ1-1
CDR3 protein: CSAGGLNTEAFF
CDR3 DNA: TGCAGCGCCGGGGGTCTGAACACTGAAGCTTTCTTT

D gene: NA
clone size: NA
V gene: TRBV7-2
J gene: TRBJ2-7
CDR3 protein: CASSLRGAGYEQYF
CDR3 DNA: TGTGCCAGCAGCTTACGGGGGGCAGGGTACGAGCAGTACTTC

D gene: NA
clone size: NA
V gene: TRBV9
J gene: TRBJ2-7
CDR3 protein: CASSVDTGPGNEQYF
CDR3 DNA: TGTGCCAGCAGCGTAGATACAGGGCCGGGAAACGAGCAGTACTTC

D gene: NA
clone size: NA
V gene: TRBV11-2
J gene: TRBJ1-5
CDR3 protein: CASSLDNGLGNQPQHF
CDR3 DNA: TGTGCCAGCAGCTTAGATAACGGTTTGGGCAATCAGCCCCAGCATTTT

D gene: NA
clone size: NA
V gene: TRBV11-2
J gene: TRBJ2-3
CDR3 protein: CASSLAVARGTDTQYF
CDR3 DNA: TGTGCCAGCAGCTTGGCAGTGGCGCGGGGAACAGATACGCAGTATTTT

D gene: NA
clone size: NA
V gene: TRBV4-1
J gene: TRBJ1-1
CDR3 protein: CASSPPGAGTEAFF
CDR3 DNA: TGCGCCAGCAGCCCTCCGGGAGCGGGGACTGAAGCTTTCTTT

D gene: TRBD2
clone size: NA
V gene: TRBV4-2
J gene: TRBJ2-7
CDR3 protein: CASSQGLAASYEQYF
CDR3 DNA: TGTGCCAGCAGCCAAGGACTAGCGGCTTCCTACGAGCAGTACTTC

D gene: NA
clone size: NA
V gene: TRBV29-1
J gene: TRBJ1-1
CDR3 protein: CSVERHSEAFF
CDR3 DNA: TGCAGCGTTGAGCGTCATAGTGAAGCTTTCTTT

D gene: TRBD1
clone size: NA
V gene: TRBV5-1
J gene: TRBJ2-1
CDR3 protein: CASSLQTGVSYNEQFF
CDR3 DNA: TGCGCCAGCAGCTTGCAAACAGGGGTGTCCTACAATGAGCAGTTCTTC

D gene: TRBD1
clone size: NA
V gene: TRBV28
J gene: TRBJ2-3
CDR3 protein: CASSSQGASTDTQYF
CDR3 DNA: TGTGCCAGCAGTTCTCAGGGGGCTAGTACAGATACGCAGTATTTT

D gene: TRBD2
clone size: NA
V gene: TRBV11-2
J gene: TRBJ2-2
CDR3 protein: CASSGTSGGRELFF
CDR3 DNA: TGTGCCAGCAGCGGCACTAGCGGGGGGAGGGAGCTGTTTTTT

D gene: TRBD1
clone size: once
V gene: TRBV19
J gene: TRBJ2-3
CDR3 protein: CASSIDRGDTQYF
CDR3 DNA: TGTGCCAGTAGTATAGACAGGGGGGATACGCAGTATTTT

D gene: TRBD1
clone size: once
V gene: TRBV6-5
J gene: TRBJ1-2
CDR3 protein: CASSYRTGTSGGYTF
CDR3 DNA: TGTGCCAGCAGTTACCGGACAGGGACTTCGGGAGGCTACACCTTC

D gene: NA
clone size: once
V gene: TRBV7-6
J gene: TRBJ2-7
CDR3 protein: CASSPRDSRYEQYF
CDR3 DNA: TGTGCCAGCAGCCCCCGGGACTCCCGCTACGAGCAGTACTTC

D gene: NA
clone size: NA
V gene: TRBV9
J gene: TRBJ1-2
CDR3 protein: CASSVGEGTNYGYTF
CDR3 DNA: TGTGCCAGCAGCGTAGGGGAGGGGACTAACTATGGCTACACCTTC

D gene: TRBD1
clone size: NA
V gene: TRBV5-1
J gene: TRBJ2-3
CDR3 protein: CASSFRGQGLSTDTQYF
CDR3 DNA: TGCGCCAGCAGCTTTCGTGGACAGGGGCTTAGCACAGATACGCAGTATTTT